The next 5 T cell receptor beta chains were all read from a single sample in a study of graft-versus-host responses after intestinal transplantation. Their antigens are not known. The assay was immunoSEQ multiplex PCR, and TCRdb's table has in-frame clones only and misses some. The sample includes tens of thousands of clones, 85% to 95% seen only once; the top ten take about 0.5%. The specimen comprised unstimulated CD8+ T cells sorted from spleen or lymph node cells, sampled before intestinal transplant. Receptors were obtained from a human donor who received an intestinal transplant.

The CDR3: CASSFRDIPVGYTF. CDR3 DNA sequence: TGTGCCAGCAGCTTCAGGGACATCCCCGTAGGCTACACCTTC. The rearrangement links TRBV5-6 to TRBJ1-2; D possibly corresponds to TRBD1 (6 bases). This CDR3 is 14 amino acids long. With 2 bases removed from V and 8 bases from J, the gap between germline ends came to 16 bases. From germline, CDR1 is SGHDT and CDR2 YYEEEE.

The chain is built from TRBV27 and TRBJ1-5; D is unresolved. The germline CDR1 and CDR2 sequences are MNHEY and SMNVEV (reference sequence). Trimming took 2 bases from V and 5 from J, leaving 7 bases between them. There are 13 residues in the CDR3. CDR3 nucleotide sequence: TGTGCCAGCAGTTTAGAGGGCCATCAGCCCCAGCATTTT. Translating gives CASSLEGHQPQHF.

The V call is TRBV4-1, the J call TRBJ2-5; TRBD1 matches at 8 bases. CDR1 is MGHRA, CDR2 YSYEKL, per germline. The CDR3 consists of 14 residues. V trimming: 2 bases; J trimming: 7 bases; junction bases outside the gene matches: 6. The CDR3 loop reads CASSQNGQGGTQYF. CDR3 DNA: TGCGCCAGCAGCCAAAACGGACAGGGTGGGACCCAGTACTTC.

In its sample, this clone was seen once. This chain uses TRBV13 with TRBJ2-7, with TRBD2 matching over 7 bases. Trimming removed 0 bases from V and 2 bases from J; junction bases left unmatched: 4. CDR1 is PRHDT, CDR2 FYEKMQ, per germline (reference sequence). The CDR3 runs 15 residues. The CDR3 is CASSLGASGTYEQYF. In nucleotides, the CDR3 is TGTGCCAGCAGCTTAGGTGCTAGCGGAACCTACGAGCAGTACTTC.

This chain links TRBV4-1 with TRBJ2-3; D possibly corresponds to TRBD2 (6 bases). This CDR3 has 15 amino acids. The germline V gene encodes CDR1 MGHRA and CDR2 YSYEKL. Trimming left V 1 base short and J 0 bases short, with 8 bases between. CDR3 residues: CASSQAGTSTDTQYF. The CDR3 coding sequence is TGCGCCAGCAGCCAAGCCGGGACTAGCACAGATACGCAGTATTTT.